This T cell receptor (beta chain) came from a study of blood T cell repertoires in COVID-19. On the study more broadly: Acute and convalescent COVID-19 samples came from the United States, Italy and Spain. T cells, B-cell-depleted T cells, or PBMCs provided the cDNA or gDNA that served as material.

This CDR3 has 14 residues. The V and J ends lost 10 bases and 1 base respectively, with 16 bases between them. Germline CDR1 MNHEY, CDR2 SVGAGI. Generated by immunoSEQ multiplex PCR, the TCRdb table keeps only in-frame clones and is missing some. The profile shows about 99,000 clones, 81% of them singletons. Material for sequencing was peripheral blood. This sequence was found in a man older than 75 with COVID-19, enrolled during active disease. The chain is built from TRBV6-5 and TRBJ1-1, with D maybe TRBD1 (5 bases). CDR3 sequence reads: CATRLRGPNTEAFF. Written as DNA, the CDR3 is TGTGCCACCCGTCTGCGGGGCCCGAACACTGAAGCTTTCTTT.